This TCR beta chain appears in the sequencing data of a study of blood T cell repertoires in COVID-19. Study background: From the United States, Italy and Spain came samples of acute and convalescent COVID-19. Sources were T cells, B-cell-depleted T cells, or PBMCs; the material itself was cDNA or gDNA.

Under the authors' procedure: Reference gene primer amplification in the assay estimated nucleated cell counts. Data came from immunoSEQ multiplex PCR; TCRdb stores just in-frame clones and leaves some out. The V and J calls and clone size are taken from that table; D and trimming were inferred from the DNA. The sample holds about 48,000 clones, over 75% seen once. V lost 0 bases and J lost 3; bases outside the gene matches: 6. CDR1 and CDR2 from the germline V gene are MNHEY and SVGEGT. The CDR3 runs 18 residues. Sequenced material: peripheral blood. This chain connects TRBV6-2 or TRBV6-3 to TRBJ2-5, with 14 nucleotides matching TRBD2. This TCR was sampled from a woman aged 60 to 75 with acute or convalescent COVID-19. The CDR3 protein is CASSYSDGLAGGEETQYF. The CDR3 nucleotides read TGTGCCAGCAGTTACTCGGACGGACTAGCGGGAGGAGAAGAGACCCAGTACTTC.